The next 15 T cell receptor beta chains were all read from a single sample in a study of blood T cell repertoires in COVID-19. Sequencing was performed with immunoSEQ multiplex PCR; in TCRdb, only in-frame clones are kept and a portion is missing. The sample includes 65,000 to 85,000 clones, 80% to 90% of them seen just once. Sequencing was performed on peripheral blood. All receptors come from a woman aged 60-75 years with acute or convalescent COVID-19.

This clone occurred a few times. The gene calls are TRBV5-6 and TRBJ2-3, with TRBD2 as a possible D gene (6 bases). Germline lookup yields CDR1 SGHDT and CDR2 YYEEEE. The V end was cut by 2 bases, the J end by 4 bases, with 8 bases between. The CDR3 runs 13 residues. The CDR3 spells CASSLPSADTQYF. In nucleotides, the CDR3 is TGTGCCAGCAGCTTACCTAGCGCAGATACGCAGTATTTT.

The chain couples TRBV5-4 to TRBJ2-1; possible D gene TRBD1, 6 bases. V gave up 2 bases and J gave up 1 base, with 10 bases separating them. Germline V CDR1 and CDR2: SGHNT, YYREEE (reference sequence). The CDR3 contains 15 residues. The CDR3 DNA follows: TGTGCCAGCAGCTTAAACAGGGATTCCTACAATGAGCAGTTCTTC. This codes for CASSLNRDSYNEQFF. Filled out from reference TRBV5-4 and TRBJ2-1, the complete variable domain reads ETGVTQSPTHLIKTRGQQVTLRCSSQSGHNTVSWYQQALGQGPQFIFQYYREEENGRGNFPPRFSGLQFPNYSSELNVNALELDDSALYLCASSLNRDSYNEQFFGPGTRLTVL.

This sequence joins TRBV4-3 and TRBJ2-1; TRBD1 might be the D (5 bases). Germline V lookup: CDR1 LGHNA, CDR2 YSLEER. V lost 0 bases and J lost 9, with 18 bases in between. The CDR3 contains 16 residues. The CDR3 bases are TGCGCCAGCAGCCAAGAGTGGGCAGGGAAGAAGGGTGAGCAGTTCTTC. Its translation is CASSQEWAGKKGEQFF.

V usage is TRBV9 and J usage is TRBJ2-3; 8 nucleotides align to TRBD2. Germline V CDR1 and CDR2: SGDLS, YYNGEE. V shed 0 bases, J shed 4 bases, and the junction held 4 bases outside the gene matches. The CDR3 consists of 15 residues. The CDR3 region has the DNA TGTGCCAGCAGCGTAGTGGCGGGGGGTGCAGATACGCAGTATTTT. Protein product: CASSVVAGGADTQYF. Looking up the rest from reference TRBV9 and TRBJ2-3 gives the full variable domain: DSGVTQTPKHLITATGQRVTLRCSPRSGDLSVYWYQQSLDQGLQFLIQYYNGEERAKGNILERFSAQQFPDLHSELNLSSLELGDSALYFCASSVVAGGADTQYFGPGTRLTVL.

The chain is built from TRBV6-5 and TRBJ2-7; 7 bases align to TRBD1. V lost 4 bases, J lost 4 bases, and 4 bases stayed unmatched. The CDR3 runs 13 residues. Germline loops: CDR1 MNHEY, CDR2 SVGAGI. The CDR3 reads CASSSTGKYEQYF. The CDR3 DNA reads TGTGCCAGCAGTTCGACAGGGAAGTACGAGCAGTACTTC.

This rearrangement joins TRBV5-4 to TRBJ1-6; 7 nucleotides line up with TRBD1. The CDR3 is 14 residues long. The germline V gene has CDR1 SGHNT and CDR2 YYREEE (reference sequence). The V and J ends lost 5 bases and 5 bases, in that order; junction bases with no gene match: 4. CDR3 nucleotides: TGTGCCAGCAGGACAGGGCTCGATAATTCACCCCTCCACTTT. It is translated as CASRTGLDNSPLHF.

V is TRBV5-4 and J is TRBJ1-1; D perhaps matches TRBD1 (6 bases). The CDR3 spans 13 residues. Germline assignment: CDR1 SGHNT and CDR2 YYREEE (reference sequence). The V end lost 4 bases, the J end lost 7 bases, and 14 bases lay between the germline ends. The DNA of the CDR3 is TGTGCCAGCAGCCTAGCCCAACAGGGTGAAGCTTTCTTT. As protein: CASSLAQQGEAFF.

V is TRBV6-6 and J is TRBJ1-2, with 10 positions matching TRBD1. CDR1 MNHNY and CDR2 SVGAGI come from the germline V gene (reference sequence). This CDR3 spans 18 amino acids. Trimming cost V 5 bases and J 2 bases; bases outside gene matches: 14. The CDR3 region is CASSPTVPTTGGNYGYTF. The CDR3, as DNA: TGTGCCAGCAGTCCTACGGTCCCTACGACAGGGGGCAACTATGGCTACACCTTC.

This clone has a handful of counts. This chain connects TRBV5-4 to TRBJ1-1, with TRBD1 matching over 8 bases. Losses at the gene ends were 2 bases for V and 3 bases for J; bases not matched to a gene: 3. Germline CDR1 SGHNT, CDR2 YYREEE (reference sequence). The CDR3 contains 14 residues. As DNA, the CDR3 is TGTGCCAGCAGCTTAAACAGGGGGGACACTGAAGCTTTCTTT. Translating it yields CASSLNRGDTEAFF.

This clone was seen a handful of times. This chain links TRBV5-1 with TRBJ1-2, with 7 bases lining up with TRBD1. Looked up from germline, CDR1 is SGHRS and CDR2 is YFSETQ. The CDR3 loop spans 15 amino acids. V was clipped by 4 bases and J by 2 bases; unmatched bases: 8. The CDR3 sequence is CASSALGTVNYGYTF. The CDR3 coding sequence is TGCGCCAGCAGCGCACTCGGGACAGTCAACTATGGCTACACCTTC.

V is TRBV5-1 and J is TRBJ2-2; D perhaps matches TRBD1 (6 bases). CDR1 is SGHRS and CDR2 is YFSETQ in the germline V gene. V lost 3 bases and J 4 bases, leaving 10 bases between the germline ends. The CDR3 consists of 14 residues. DNA of the CDR3: TGCGCCAGCAGCTATCTACAGGGCACCGGGGAGCTGTTTTTT. It codes for CASSYLQGTGELFF. The variable domain in full, completed from reference TRBV5-1 and TRBJ2-2, reads KAGVTQTPRYLIKTRGQQVTLSCSPISGHRSVSWYQQTPGQGLQFLFEYFSETQRNKGNFPGRFSGRQFSNSRSEMNVSTLELGDSALYLCASSYLQGTGELFFGEGSRLTVL.

This clone was counted many times. This chain joins TRBV10-3 and TRBJ1-2; D is unclear. CDR1 ENHRY and CDR2 SYGVKD come from the germline V gene. There are 14 residues in the CDR3. Trimming left V 10 bases short and J 0 bases short, with 15 bases between. CDR3 sequence: CATQPNQANYGYTF. The CDR3 DNA sequence: TGTGCCACCCAACCAAATCAGGCTAACTATGGCTACACCTTC.

The rearrangement uses TRBV2 and TRBJ2-5; TRBD2 aligns across 10 bases. With V trimmed by 5 bases and J by 5 bases, 8 bases remained unmatched. Looked up from germline, CDR1 is SNHLY and CDR2 is FYNNEI. There are 15 residues in the CDR3. The CDR3 DNA follows: TGTGCCAGCAGTTCCCAAGCGGGGGGGCAGGAGACCCAGTACTTC. Protein product: CASSSQAGGQETQYF.

The chain recombines TRBV10-3 with TRBJ2-3, with 11 bases that match TRBD2. The CDR3 loop spans 16 amino acids. The junction had 13 bases not matched to a gene; V was cut back by 10 bases and J by 4 bases. Germline V gene sequence: CDR1 ENHRY, CDR2 SYGVKD. The chain's CDR3 is CATGTTSGGTADTQYF. The DNA of the CDR3 is TGTGCCACGGGGACTACTAGCGGGGGTACAGCAGATACGCAGTATTTT.

The J gene is TRBJ1-3, the V gene TRBV6-6; tentative D call: TRBD1 (6 bases). V lost 2 bases and J 8 bases, leaving 13 bases between the germline ends. The CDR3 consists of 14 residues. The germline CDR1 and CDR2 sequences are MNHNY and SVGAGI (reference sequence). The DNA for the CDR3 is TGTGCCAGCAGTTACGCAGGGGATCGGGACACCATATATTTT. Amino acids: CASSYAGDRDTIYF.